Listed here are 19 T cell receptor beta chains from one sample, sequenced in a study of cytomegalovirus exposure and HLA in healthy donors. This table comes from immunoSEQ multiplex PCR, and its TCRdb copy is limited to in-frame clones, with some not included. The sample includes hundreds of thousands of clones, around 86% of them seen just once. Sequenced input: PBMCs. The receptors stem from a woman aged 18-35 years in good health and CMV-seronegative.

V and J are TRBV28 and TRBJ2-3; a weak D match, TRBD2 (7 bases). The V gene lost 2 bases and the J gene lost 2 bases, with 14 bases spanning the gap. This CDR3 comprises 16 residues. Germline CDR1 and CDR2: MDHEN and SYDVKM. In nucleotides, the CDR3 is TGTGCCAGCAGTTTAACGGGGGGCGAAATCACAGATACGCAGTATTTT. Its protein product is CASSLTGGEITDTQYF.

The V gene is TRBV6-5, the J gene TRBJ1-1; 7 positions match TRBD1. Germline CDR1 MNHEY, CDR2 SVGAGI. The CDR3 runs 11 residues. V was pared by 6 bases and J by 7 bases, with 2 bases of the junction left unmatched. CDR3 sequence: CASRGTVEAFF. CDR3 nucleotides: TGTGCCAGCAGGGGGACAGTTGAAGCTTTCTTT.

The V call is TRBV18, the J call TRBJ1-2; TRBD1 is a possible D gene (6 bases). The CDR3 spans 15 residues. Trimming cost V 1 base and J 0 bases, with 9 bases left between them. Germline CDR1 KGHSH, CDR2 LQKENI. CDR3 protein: CASSPRQEANYGYTF. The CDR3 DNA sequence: TGTGCCAGCTCACCACGACAGGAGGCTAACTATGGCTACACCTTC.

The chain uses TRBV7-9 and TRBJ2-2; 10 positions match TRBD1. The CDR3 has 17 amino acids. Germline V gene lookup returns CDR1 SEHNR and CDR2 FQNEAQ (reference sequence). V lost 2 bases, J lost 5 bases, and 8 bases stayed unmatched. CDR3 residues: CASSLMGQGMRTGELFF. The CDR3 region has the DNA TGTGCCAGCAGCTTAATGGGACAGGGGATGAGGACCGGGGAGCTGTTTTTT.

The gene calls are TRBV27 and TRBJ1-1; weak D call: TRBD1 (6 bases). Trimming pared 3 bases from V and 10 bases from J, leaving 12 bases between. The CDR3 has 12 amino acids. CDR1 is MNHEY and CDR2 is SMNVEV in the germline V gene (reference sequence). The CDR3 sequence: CASSFKQGRAFF. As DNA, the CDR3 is TGTGCCAGCAGTTTTAAACAGGGTCGAGCTTTCTTT.

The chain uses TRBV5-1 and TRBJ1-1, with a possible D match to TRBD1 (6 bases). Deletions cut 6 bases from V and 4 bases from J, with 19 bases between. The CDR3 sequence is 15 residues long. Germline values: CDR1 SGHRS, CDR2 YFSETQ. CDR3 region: CASTTGGQSSTEAFF. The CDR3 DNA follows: TGCGCCAGCACCACAGGTGGACAGTCGAGCACTGAAGCTTTCTTT.

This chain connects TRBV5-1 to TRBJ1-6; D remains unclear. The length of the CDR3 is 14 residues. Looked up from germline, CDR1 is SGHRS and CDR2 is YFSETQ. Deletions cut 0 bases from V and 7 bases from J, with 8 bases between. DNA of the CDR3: TGCGCCAGCAGCTTGGGCGGGTGGAATTCACCCCTCCACTTT. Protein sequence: CASSLGGWNSPLHF.

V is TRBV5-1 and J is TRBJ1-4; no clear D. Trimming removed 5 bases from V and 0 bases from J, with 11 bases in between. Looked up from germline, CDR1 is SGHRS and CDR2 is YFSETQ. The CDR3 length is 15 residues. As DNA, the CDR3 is TGCGCCAGCAGTTCATCCGCGGCAACTAATGAAAAACTGTTTTTT. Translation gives CASSSSAATNEKLFF.

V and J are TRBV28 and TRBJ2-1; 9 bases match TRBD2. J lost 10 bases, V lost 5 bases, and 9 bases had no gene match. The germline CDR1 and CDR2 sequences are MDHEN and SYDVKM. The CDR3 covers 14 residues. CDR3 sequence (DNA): TGTGCCAGCAGTCTAGCGGGAACGACTAGGGAGCAGTTCTTC. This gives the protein CASSLAGTTREQFF.

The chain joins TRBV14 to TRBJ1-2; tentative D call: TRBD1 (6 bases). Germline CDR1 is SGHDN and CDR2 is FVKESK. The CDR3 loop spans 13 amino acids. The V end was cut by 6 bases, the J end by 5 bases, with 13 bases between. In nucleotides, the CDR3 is TGTGCCAGCAGGCCGACAGGAGATTATGGCTACACCTTC. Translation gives CASRPTGDYGYTF.

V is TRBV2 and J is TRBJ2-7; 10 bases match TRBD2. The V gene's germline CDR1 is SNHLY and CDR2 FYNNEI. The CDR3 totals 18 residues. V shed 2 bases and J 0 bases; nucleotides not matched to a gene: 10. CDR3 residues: CASSENLLAGGFSYEQYF. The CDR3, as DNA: TGTGCCAGCAGTGAAAACCTGTTAGCGGGGGGCTTCTCCTACGAGCAGTACTTC.

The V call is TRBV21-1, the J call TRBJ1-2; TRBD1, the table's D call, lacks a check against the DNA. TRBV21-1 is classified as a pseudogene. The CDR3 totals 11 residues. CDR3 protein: CAIDRARGYTF. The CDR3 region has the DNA TGTGCCATCGACAGGGCTAGAGGCTACACCTTC.

The CDR3 bases are TGTGCCAGCAGCCCCGGGGGGGGACGAATCTATGGCTACACCTTC. Its protein product is CASSPGGGRIYGYTF. J is TRBJ1-2 and V is TRBV11-2, with D possibly TRBD1 on 5 matching bases. From germline, CDR1 is SGHAT and CDR2 FQNNGV. V dropped 5 bases and J dropped 4 bases, with 17 bases sitting between them. This CDR3 has 15 amino acids.

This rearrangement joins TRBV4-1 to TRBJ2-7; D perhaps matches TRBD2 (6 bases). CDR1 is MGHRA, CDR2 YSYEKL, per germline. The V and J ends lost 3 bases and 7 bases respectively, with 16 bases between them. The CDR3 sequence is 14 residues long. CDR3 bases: TGCGCCAGCAGCCAGGCGGCCGGGACTCATGAGCAGTACTTC. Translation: CASSQAAGTHEQYF.

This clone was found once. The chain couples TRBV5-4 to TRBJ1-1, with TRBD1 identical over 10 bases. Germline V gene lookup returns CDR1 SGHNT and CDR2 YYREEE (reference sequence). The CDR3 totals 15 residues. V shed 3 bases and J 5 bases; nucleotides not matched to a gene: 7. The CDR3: CASSSRDRGRTEAFF. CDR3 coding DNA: TGTGCCAGCAGCTCACGGGACAGGGGTCGGACTGAAGCTTTCTTT. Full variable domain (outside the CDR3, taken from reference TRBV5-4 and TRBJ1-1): ETGVTQSPTHLIKTRGQQVTLRCSSQSGHNTVSWYQQALGQGPQFIFQYYREEENGRGNFPPRFSGLQFPNYSSELNVNALELDDSALYLCASSSRDRGRTEAFFGQGTRLTVV.

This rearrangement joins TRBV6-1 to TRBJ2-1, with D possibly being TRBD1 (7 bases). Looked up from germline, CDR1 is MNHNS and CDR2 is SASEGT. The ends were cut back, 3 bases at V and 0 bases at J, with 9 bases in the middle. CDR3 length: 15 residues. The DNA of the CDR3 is TGTGCCAGCAGTGAGCAGGGGGGCTCCTACAATGAGCAGTTCTTC. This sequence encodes CASSEQGGSYNEQFF.

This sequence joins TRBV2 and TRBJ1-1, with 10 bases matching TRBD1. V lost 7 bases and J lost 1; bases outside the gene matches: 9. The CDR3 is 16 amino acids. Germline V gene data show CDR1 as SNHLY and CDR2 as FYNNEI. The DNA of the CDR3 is TGTGCCAGCACCCGACAGGGGGCGACGAAGAACACTGAAGCTTTCTTT. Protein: CASTRQGATKNTEAFF.

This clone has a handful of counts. DNA for the CDR3: TGTGCCAGCAGGACAGGGTTGAACACTGAAGCTTTCTTT. Its translation is CASRTGLNTEAFF. The J gene is TRBJ1-1, the V gene TRBV6-1; TRBD1 aligns across 7 bases. CDR3 length: 13 residues. Trimming took 6 bases from V and 0 from J; bases not matched to a gene: 1. Germline V gives CDR1 MNHNS, CDR2 SASEGT.

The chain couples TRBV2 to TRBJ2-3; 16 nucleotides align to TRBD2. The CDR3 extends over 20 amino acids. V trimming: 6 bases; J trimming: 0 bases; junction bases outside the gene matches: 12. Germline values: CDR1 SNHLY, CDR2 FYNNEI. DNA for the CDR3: TGTGCCAGCAGCGTCTTCAGGGGACTAGCGGGAGGGCCAAGCACAGATACGCAGTATTTT. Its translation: CASSVFRGLAGGPSTDTQYF.